This T cell receptor (beta chain) was documented in a study of breast tumors, draining lymph nodes, adjacent tissues. TCRdb called the multiplex PCR reads again in MiXCR, with one record for every CDR3 protein. In the table there are about 230,000 distinct CDR3 sequences, about a third of which are singletons. Breast cancer patients provided tissue from their axillary draining lymph nodes. Points from the study as a whole: The lymph node origin of tumor T cells was framed as consistent with a hypothesis, not demonstrated. Compared with lymph nodes, tumors were less diverse; compared with nontumor tissue, more. Most tumor T cells seemingly derive from lymph node, then expand in tumor. Compared with basal-like, luminal-like tumors shared significantly more repertoire with nontumor tissue.

About this clonotype: What it recognizes is unknown. This may be a read error, as it is one base from a much larger clone.

Sequenced sample: axillary lymph node tissue. The origin of this receptor is a female donor with breast cancer. Some clones in this sample may be carry-over from other donors' samples.

CDR3 protein: CASTLRGGGGGTQYF. Written as DNA, the CDR3 is TGTGCCAGCACCTTACGGGGGGGAGGAGGTGGGACCCAGTACTTC. V and J are TRBV6-5 and TRBJ2-5; 8 bases are a match to TRBD2. This CDR3 is built from 15 residues. The V gene end was trimmed by 7 bases and the J gene end by 7 bases; junction bases not matched to a gene: 14. Per germline, CDR1 MNHEY and CDR2 SVGAGI.